This T cell receptor (beta chain) was sequenced in a study of blood T cells in healthy people across ages (dated by TCRdb to 2015 to 2017). For the study in its entirety: In model experiments, template switching captured roughly one uniquely barcoded TCR beta cDNA molecule for every two T cells. Two additional independent replicas of 1 million unique cDNA reads from the same blood draw were analyzed for two donors (one aged 18 to 29 and one aged 80 or older). The study measured age-related changes in TCR beta repertoire diversity using deep sequencing normalized with unique cDNA molecular identifiers. To avoid experimental bias, donors of different ages were spread randomly across the sequencing lanes. Donors were grouped into four age groups: young (average approximately 16 years), middle-aged (roughly 40), aged (roughly 67) and long-lived (around 80).

The donors were some 39 Caucasian individuals from Russia, aged roughly 6 to 100 years, who were systemically healthy. Ten milliliters of peripheral blood were drawn from each donor into EDTA-treated Vacutainer tubes. Ficoll-Paque density-gradient centrifugation was used to isolate PBMCs, with at least 6 million obtained per sample. Trizol reagent was used to extract total RNA from PBMCs, with at least 5 micrograms per sample. Naive CD45RAhigh/CD27high T cell percentages were measured by flow cytometry on a PBMC aliquot from every donor. Points the paper makes about the study in general: Total diversity estimates from one million sequenced T cells were considered lower bounds and underestimates. There was a strong correlation between observed TCR beta diversity and the percentage of naive T cells measured by flow cytometry. The long-lived group showed more naive CD4+ T cells, fewer expanded clones and increased TCR diversity than the aged group, suggesting age selection. Bulk unsorted PBMC profiling prevented conclusive comparison of naive and antigen-experienced compartments. As age increased, observed TCR beta diversity per million T cells dropped in a roughly linear way, and a significant reduction was already evident by age roughly 40. Because the CMV infection status of the donors was unknown, age-related changes in expanded clonotypes may potentially have been confounded.

For this clonotype: Its antigen remains undetermined. Per-base quality was not reported, and no clone a single base away is much larger than it.

Library preparation was by 5' RACE. The sequencer was an Illumina HiSeq 2500. A second about 7 to 11 cycle PCR used a sample-barcoded 5' primer and a J-beta primer mix. A template-switch 5' adaptor carrying 12 random nucleotides introduced a unique molecular identifier onto each TCR beta cDNA molecule. Each sample yielded at least 3 million CDR3-containing paired-end reads. First-strand cDNA synthesis was performed from all RNA using the Mint cDNA synthesis kit, with priming by a TRBC-specific oligonucleotide. All cDNA was treated with uracil-DNA glycosylase and then went through a first 18-cycle PCR with the universal primers M1SS and BC2_uni_R. The study's own analysis went as follows. For normalization, 1 million high-quality reads, each with a distinct molecular identifier, were randomly selected from each sample. Reads sharing molecular identifiers were discarded rather than binned into consensus sequences. MiTCR, with a Q25 quality threshold and the strictest error-elimination algorithm, was used for CDR3 identification, clonotype clustering and error correction. A nonparametric unseen species model with Euler transformation was used to estimate lower-bound total TCR beta diversity. The public reads were run again by TCRdb, first through fastp at Q25 and then through MiXCR, and only productive beta chains were kept. Each CDR3 protein gets just one entry, which takes the most common genes and DNA from the rows behind it. These V and J calls originate from TCRdb's pipeline instead of the authors' own analysis. The sample table lists approximately 900,000 distinct CDR3 sequences, 40% to 60% of them with a count of one. The ten most abundant clones make up 13% of the sample.

The trim is 7 bases for V and 2 bases for J, with a gap of 16 bases between the germline ends. From cysteine to phenylalanine, the CDR3 is 15 amino acids long. The CDR3 DNA has 45 bases and is translated from base 1. From a lookup of the germline V gene (reference sequence), CDR1 and CDR2 are MNHEY and SMNVEV. The sequence links TRBV27 to TRBJ2-3, and perhaps TRBD2 as D gene, on 6 matching bases. This clonotype was sampled from a young man in good health. Sequenced: blood. The nucleotide sequence reads TGTGCCAGCACCGGGGCTAGCGAGTCCACAGATACGCAGTATTTT. The translation is CASTGASESTDTQYF.